This is a list of T cell receptor beta chains from one sample in a study of shared clonotypes between healthy human individuals. Libraries were prepared by immunoSEQ multiplex PCR; TCRdb keeps only in-frame clonotypes and omits some of them. The table has millions of clones, 90% to 95% seen once. The sample taken for sequencing was naive CD4+ T cells sorted from blood. These receptors were obtained from a young man in good health. Each CDR3 is given with its conserved first and last residue. The D gene is left open where the match is weak. The size entry is marked missing in some rows and otherwise reads once, few, many or a size class.

clone_size: NA; d_call: NA; j_call: TRBJ1-2; v_call: TRBV7-8; cdr3_aa: CASSLGRGLDYGYTF; cdr3_nt: TGTGCCAGCAGCTTAGGTCGCGGTTTGGACTATGGCTACACCTTC
clone_size: NA; d_call: NA; j_call: TRBJ1-1; v_call: TRBV10-3; cdr3_aa: CASDRLNTEAFF; cdr3_nt: TGTGCCTCGGACAGATTGAACACTGAAGCTTTCTTT
clone_size: NA; d_call: NA; j_call: TRBJ1-5; v_call: TRBV21-1; cdr3_aa: CASIGQGNSLDQPQHF; cdr3_nt: TGTGCCAGCATTGGGCAGGGTAATTCCCTCGATCAGCCCCAGCATTTT
clone_size: NA; d_call: NA; j_call: TRBJ2-3; v_call: TRBV11-2; cdr3_aa: CASSLTSLTLTDTQYF; cdr3_nt: TGTGCCAGCAGCTTAACCAGCCTGACCCTCACAGATACGCAGTATTTT
clone_size: NA; d_call: NA; j_call: TRBJ1-3; v_call: TRBV6-5; cdr3_aa: CASSYSLGAGNTIYF; cdr3_nt: TGTGCCAGCAGTTACAGTCTGGGCGCTGGAAACACCATATATTTT
clone_size: NA; d_call: TRBD2; j_call: TRBJ2-1; v_call: TRBV18; cdr3_aa: CASSSPRGDEQFF; cdr3_nt: TGTGCCAGCTCATCCCCCCGGGGGGATGAGCAGTTCTTC
clone_size: NA; d_call: NA; j_call: TRBJ1-5; v_call: TRBV6-1; cdr3_aa: CASSELYSNQPQHF; cdr3_nt: TGTGCCAGCAGTGAACTCTATAGCAATCAGCCCCAGCATTTT
clone_size: NA; d_call: NA; j_call: TRBJ2-7; v_call: TRBV9; cdr3_aa: CASPLAGSWVGEQYF; cdr3_nt: TGTGCCAGCCCCTTGGCGGGATCATGGGTCGGCGAGCAGTACTTC
clone_size: NA; d_call: NA; j_call: TRBJ2-7; v_call: TRBV7-2; cdr3_aa: CASSLARGGEQYF; cdr3_nt: TGTGCCAGCAGCTTAGCGCGGGGAGGCGAGCAGTACTTC
clone_size: NA; d_call: TRBD1; j_call: TRBJ1-5; v_call: TRBV28; cdr3_aa: CASSLGGQGFQPQHF; cdr3_nt: TGTGCCAGCAGTTTAGGGGGACAGGGATTTCAGCCCCAGCATTTT
clone_size: NA; d_call: TRBD2; j_call: TRBJ2-4; v_call: TRBV9; cdr3_aa: CASSARTSGTGANIQYF; cdr3_nt: TGTGCCAGCAGCGCCCGGACTAGCGGGACAGGAGCAAACATTCAGTACTTC
clone_size: once; d_call: TRBD2; j_call: TRBJ2-3; v_call: TRBV28; cdr3_aa: CASNSFGGAVSDTQYF; cdr3_nt: TGTGCCAGCAACTCCTTCGGGGGGGCCGTATCAGATACGCAGTATTTT
clone_size: NA; d_call: TRBD2; j_call: TRBJ2-7; v_call: TRBV11-3; cdr3_aa: CASSLRVAGGPSEQYF; cdr3_nt: TGTGCCAGCAGCTTAAGGGTTGCGGGGGGGCCGAGCGAGCAGTACTTC
clone_size: NA; d_call: TRBD2; j_call: TRBJ2-1; v_call: TRBV28; cdr3_aa: CASSSLRGGRNEQFF; cdr3_nt: TGTGCCAGCAGCTCCCTTCGCGGGGGGAGGAATGAGCAGTTCTTC
clone_size: NA; d_call: NA; j_call: TRBJ2-2; v_call: TRBV7-3; cdr3_aa: CASSPPGRSNTGELFF; cdr3_nt: TGTGCCAGCAGCCCCCCGGGGCGGTCGAACACCGGGGAGCTGTTTTTT
clone_size: NA; d_call: NA; j_call: TRBJ2-3; v_call: TRBV6-6; cdr3_aa: CASSTPGTSYTQYF; cdr3_nt: TGTGCCAGCAGTACACCGGGGACCTCATATACGCAGTATTTT
clone_size: NA; d_call: TRBD1; j_call: TRBJ1-5; v_call: TRBV6-6; cdr3_aa: CASRPGTGSGNQPQHF; cdr3_nt: TGTGCCAGCAGACCAGGGACAGGGTCGGGCAATCAGCCCCAGCATTTT
clone_size: NA; d_call: NA; j_call: TRBJ1-5; v_call: TRBV6-1; cdr3_aa: CASRRTLNQPQHF; cdr3_nt: TGTGCCAGCCGACGGACTTTAAATCAGCCCCAGCATTTT
clone_size: NA; d_call: TRBD2; j_call: TRBJ2-2; v_call: TRBV5-1; cdr3_aa: CASSPGLAGGPIPGELFF; cdr3_nt: TGCGCCAGCAGCCCGGGACTAGCGGGAGGGCCGATCCCCGGGGAGCTGTTTTTT
clone_size: NA; d_call: NA; j_call: TRBJ1-2; v_call: TRBV4-1; cdr3_aa: CASSQGHRSYYGYTF; cdr3_nt: TGCGCCAGCAGCCAAGGACACAGGTCTTACTATGGCTACACCTTC
clone_size: NA; d_call: NA; j_call: TRBJ1-1; v_call: TRBV18; cdr3_aa: CASSPRTGLGNTEAFF; cdr3_nt: TGTGCCAGCTCTCCTCGGACGGGTTTAGGGAACACTGAAGCTTTCTTT
clone_size: NA; d_call: NA; j_call: TRBJ2-3; v_call: TRBV2; cdr3_aa: CASSEALPGGSTDTQYF; cdr3_nt: TGTGCCAGCAGTGAAGCGCTTCCTGGCGGGAGCACAGATACGCAGTATTTT
clone_size: NA; d_call: NA; j_call: TRBJ2-5; v_call: TRBV2; cdr3_aa: CASSDSPETQYF; cdr3_nt: TGTGCCAGCAGTGATAGCCCCGAGACCCAGTACTTC
clone_size: NA; d_call: TRBD1; j_call: TRBJ1-5; v_call: TRBV28; cdr3_aa: CASSGQGPNQPQHF; cdr3_nt: TGTGCCAGCAGTGGACAGGGGCCGAATCAGCCCCAGCATTTT
clone_size: NA; d_call: TRBD2; j_call: TRBJ2-4; v_call: TRBV5-1; cdr3_aa: CASRSGLALGDIQYF; cdr3_nt: TGCGCCAGCAGATCGGGACTAGCCCTCGGGGACATTCAGTACTTC
clone_size: NA; d_call: TRBD1; j_call: TRBJ1-2; v_call: TRBV6-5; cdr3_aa: CASSWQGAGGYTF; cdr3_nt: TGTGCCAGCAGTTGGCAGGGGGCTGGAGGCTACACCTTC
clone_size: NA; d_call: TRBD1; j_call: TRBJ1-2; v_call: TRBV5-8; cdr3_aa: CASSLTTGGAAVGYTF; cdr3_nt: TGTGCCAGCAGCTTGACGACAGGGGGCGCGGCGGTTGGCTACACCTTC
clone_size: NA; d_call: TRBD1; j_call: TRBJ1-5; v_call: TRBV10-3; cdr3_aa: CAISKTGGRQQPQHF; cdr3_nt: TGTGCCATCAGTAAAACAGGGGGAAGACAGCAGCCCCAGCATTTT
clone_size: once; d_call: NA; j_call: TRBJ2-1; v_call: TRBV11-3; cdr3_aa: CASSPGLEYNEQFF; cdr3_nt: TGTGCCAGCAGCCCGGGACTCGAGTACAATGAGCAGTTCTTC
clone_size: NA; d_call: NA; j_call: TRBJ2-1; v_call: TRBV5-1; cdr3_aa: CASSSPAANNEQFF; cdr3_nt: TGCGCCAGCAGCTCGCCCGCCGCAAACAATGAGCAGTTCTTC
clone_size: NA; d_call: NA; j_call: TRBJ2-7; v_call: TRBV27; cdr3_aa: CASNPDYEQYF; cdr3_nt: TGTGCCAGCAATCCGGATTACGAGCAGTACTTC
clone_size: NA; d_call: NA; j_call: TRBJ2-2; v_call: TRBV9; cdr3_aa: CASSVGSFTGELFF; cdr3_nt: TGTGCCAGCAGCGTAGGATCCTTCACCGGGGAGCTGTTTTTT
clone_size: NA; d_call: NA; j_call: TRBJ1-2; v_call: TRBV4-3; cdr3_aa: CASSQDSGGDYGYTF; cdr3_nt: TGCGCCAGCAGCCAAGATTCGGGGGGTGACTATGGCTACACCTTC
clone_size: NA; d_call: NA; j_call: TRBJ2-1; v_call: TRBV27; cdr3_aa: CASSSWGRSSYNEQFF; cdr3_nt: TGTGCCAGCAGTTCATGGGGAAGGAGCTCCTACAATGAGCAGTTCTTC
clone_size: NA; d_call: NA; j_call: TRBJ2-1; v_call: TRBV6-5; cdr3_aa: CASTRGTPVSNEQFF; cdr3_nt: TGTGCCAGTACGAGGGGGACTCCCGTTTCCAATGAGCAGTTCTTC
clone_size: NA; d_call: NA; j_call: TRBJ2-2; v_call: TRBV19; cdr3_aa: CASSALGGLTGTGELFF; cdr3_nt: TGTGCCAGTAGTGCCTTGGGCGGGCTTACCGGCACCGGGGAGCTGTTTTTT
clone_size: NA; d_call: NA; j_call: TRBJ1-1; v_call: TRBV7-2; cdr3_aa: CASSFYPRGRMNTEVFF; cdr3_nt: TGTGCCAGCAGCTTCTACCCGCGGGGACGGATGAACACTGAAGTTTTCTTT
clone_size: few; d_call: NA; j_call: TRBJ1-1; v_call: TRBV7-9; cdr3_aa: CASSTVGTEAFF; cdr3_nt: TGTGCCAGCAGCACCGTGGGTACTGAAGCTTTCTTT
clone_size: NA; d_call: NA; j_call: TRBJ1-2; v_call: TRBV19; cdr3_aa: CASRPGAKDGYTF; cdr3_nt: TGTGCCAGTAGACCGGGGGCGAAGGATGGCTACACCTTC
clone_size: NA; d_call: NA; j_call: TRBJ1-3; v_call: TRBV6-1; cdr3_aa: CASSTDAKAQNTIYF; cdr3_nt: TGTGCCAGCAGCACCGACGCGAAGGCCCAAAACACCATATATTTT
clone_size: NA; d_call: TRBD1; j_call: TRBJ2-1; v_call: TRBV19; cdr3_aa: CASRPGTGGGTNEQFF; cdr3_nt: TGTGCCAGTAGACCTGGGACAGGGGGGGGGACGAATGAGCAGTTCTTC
clone_size: NA; d_call: NA; j_call: TRBJ2-7; v_call: TRBV30; cdr3_aa: CAWSNRDPYEQYF; cdr3_nt: TGTGCCTGGAGTAACAGGGATCCCTACGAGCAGTACTTC
clone_size: once; d_call: TRBD2; j_call: TRBJ2-5; v_call: TRBV7-2; cdr3_aa: CASSPPPSGGAWETQYF; cdr3_nt: TGTGCCAGCAGCCCCCCCCCTAGCGGGGGGGCCTGGGAGACCCAGTACTTC
clone_size: once; d_call: TRBD2; j_call: TRBJ2-2; v_call: TRBV11-2; cdr3_aa: CASSLVGGGYTGELFF; cdr3_nt: TGTGCCAGCAGCTTAGTCGGGGGAGGGTACACCGGGGAGCTGTTTTTT
clone_size: once; d_call: NA; j_call: TRBJ2-5; v_call: TRBV5-6; cdr3_aa: CASSLDGTPQETQYF; cdr3_nt: TGTGCCAGCAGCCTTGACGGGACCCCCCAAGAGACCCAGTACTTC
clone_size: NA; d_call: NA; j_call: TRBJ2-6; v_call: TRBV7-3; cdr3_aa: CASSPRGGGLGSGANVLTF; cdr3_nt: TGTGCCAGCAGCCCGAGAGGCGGGGGCCTAGGGTCTGGGGCCAACGTCCTGACTTTC
clone_size: NA; d_call: TRBD2; j_call: TRBJ2-7; v_call: TRBV7-9; cdr3_aa: CASSFTSGGRGYEQYF; cdr3_nt: TGTGCCAGCAGCTTTACGAGCGGGGGAAGAGGCTACGAGCAGTACTTC
clone_size: NA; d_call: NA; j_call: TRBJ2-7; v_call: TRBV6-5; cdr3_aa: CASKSTTYEQYF; cdr3_nt: TGTGCCAGCAAATCGACCACCTACGAGCAGTACTTC
clone_size: NA; d_call: NA; j_call: TRBJ1-1; v_call: TRBV6-6; cdr3_aa: CASSYSIGIRGTEAFF; cdr3_nt: TGTGCCAGCAGTTACTCAATCGGGATCCGAGGGACTGAAGCTTTCTTT